This passage covers 18 T cell receptor beta chains from one sample sequenced in a study of chemoradiotherapy in HPV16-positive cancers. This table comes from immunoSEQ multiplex PCR, and its TCRdb copy is limited to in-frame clones, with some not included. The repertoire includes about 68,000 clones, about 88% of them detected once, and 4% to 5% sits in the top ten. Sequences were derived from blood, sampled from a patient who underwent chemoradiotherapy. Receptors were obtained from a human donor with HPV-associated anogenital cancer.

The chain has TRBV5-6 and TRBJ1-2; D is unclear. V was clipped by 6 bases and J by 2 bases, with 11 bases between them. The CDR3 totals 13 residues. CDR1 and CDR2 (germline): SGHDT, YYEEEE. The CDR3 is CASTFIGNYGYTF. For the CDR3, the DNA is TGTGCCAGCACCTTTATAGGCAACTATGGCTACACCTTC. The full variable domain, rest sourced from reference TRBV5-6 and TRBJ1-2, is DAGVTQSPTHLIKTRGQQVTLRCSPKSGHDTVSWYQQALGQGPQFIFQYYEEEERQRGNFPDRFSGHQFPNYSSELNVNALLLGDSALYLCASTFIGNYGYTFGSGTRLTVV.

This clone was seen only once. The chain has TRBV29-1 and TRBJ2-2, with 10 bases that match TRBD1. CDR3 length: 15 amino acids. V shed 5 bases and J 4 bases; nucleotides not matched to a gene: 7. The V gene's germline CDR1 is SQVTM and CDR2 ANQGSEA. DNA for the CDR3: TGCAGCGTTAGACTCCGGGACAGGGGCACCGGGGAGCTGTTTTTT. It translates to CSVRLRDRGTGELFF.

About this clone: A read error may account for a junction end that differs from germline. The chain combines TRBV2 with TRBJ2-5, with D unresolved. The germline V gene encodes CDR1 SNHLY and CDR2 FYNNEI. This CDR3 comprises 11 residues. Here the CDR3 reads CASREGETQYF. CDR3 in DNA: TGTGCCAGCAGGGAAGGGGAGACCCAGTACTTC.

The chain links TRBV5-6 to TRBJ2-7; TRBD1 is a possible D gene (5 bases). Trimming pared 0 bases from V and 3 bases from J, leaving 7 bases between. The germline V gene encodes CDR1 SGHDT and CDR2 YYEEEE. The CDR3 length is 13 residues. In DNA, the CDR3 is TGTGCCAGCAGCTTGGGACAGATCTACGAGCAGTACTTC. As protein: CASSLGQIYEQYF.

J is TRBJ1-6 and V is TRBV27; D is uncertain. V lost 2 bases and J 8 bases, leaving 7 bases between the germline ends. Germline V CDR1 and CDR2: MNHEY, SMNVEV (reference sequence). This CDR3 spans 13 amino acids. In nucleotides, the CDR3 is TGTGCCAGCAGTTTAATGGGCTATTCACCCCTCCACTTT. It codes for CASSLMGYSPLHF.

This clone has only one observation. The CDR3 DNA reads TGTGCCAGCAGTTTAATACCCAGCGAGTACAATGAGCAGTTCTTC. Translation: CASSLIPSEYNEQFF. The chain has TRBV28 and TRBJ2-1; no clear D. This CDR3 comprises 15 residues. Per the germline V gene, CDR1 is MDHEN and CDR2 is SYDVKM. V was cut by 2 bases and J by 4 bases, with 12 bases left in between.

The chain's CDR3 is CASSEYGGQPQHF. The CDR3 nucleotides are TGTGCCAGCAGTGAGTACGGGGGTCAGCCCCAGCATTTT. J is TRBJ1-5 and V is TRBV6-1; maybe TRBD1 (5 bases). Trimming removed 3 bases at V and 6 bases at J, with 9 bases between. The CDR3 spans 13 residues. Germline-derived CDR1 and CDR2 are MNHNS and SASEGT.

The J gene is TRBJ2-1, the V gene TRBV5-1; the match to TRBD2 covers 11 bases. The ends lost 1 base at V and 3 bases at J; junction bases unmatched: 6. This CDR3 region has 17 residues. Germline assignment: CDR1 SGHRS and CDR2 YFSETQ. In DNA form, the CDR3 reads TGCGCCAGCAGCTTGAGCGCGACTAGCGGGAACTACAATGAGCAGTTCTTC. Translating it yields CASSLSATSGNYNEQFF.

V gene TRBV5-1 combines with J gene TRBJ1-5; 7 positions agree with TRBD1. From germline, CDR1 is SGHRS and CDR2 YFSETQ. CDR3 length: 15 residues. Trimming removed 0 bases from V and 6 bases from J; junction bases left unmatched: 6. The CDR3 DNA is TGCGCCAGCAGCTTGGCAGGGGGTAAATTTCAGCCCCAGCATTTT. Its protein is CASSLAGGKFQPQHF.

This clone was counted between two and nine times. The chain has TRBV28 and TRBJ2-2, with a possible D match to TRBD2 (6 bases). The CDR3 has 14 amino acids. V shed 3 bases and J shed 1 base, with 6 bases lying between them. Germline values: CDR1 MDHEN, CDR2 SYDVKM. DNA of the CDR3: TGTGCCAGCAGTTTGCGGGGGAACACCGGGGAGCTGTTTTTT. Its protein product is CASSLRGNTGELFF. The whole variable domain, remainder taken from reference TRBV28 and TRBJ2-2, is DVKVTQSSRYLVKRTGEKVFLECVQDMDHENMFWYRQDPGLGLRLIYFSYDVKMKEKGDIPEGYSVSREKKERFSLILESASTNQTSMYLCASSLRGNTGELFFGEGSRLTVL.

J is TRBJ1-1 and V is TRBV10-3; possibly TRBD1 for D (6 bases). CDR1 and CDR2 from the germline V gene are ENHRY and SYGVKD. V was pared by 11 bases and J by 6 bases, with 19 bases between. The CDR3 contains 13 residues. The CDR3 sequence: CASSGALGAEAFF. CDR3 DNA: TGTGCCTCCTCAGGGGCCCTAGGGGCTGAAGCTTTCTTT.

This clone was seen more than once but under ten times. The chain uses TRBV2 and TRBJ2-7, with 9 bases matching TRBD1. CDR1 and CDR2 (germline): SNHLY, FYNNEI. V shed 8 bases, J shed 1 base, and the junction held 3 bases outside the gene matches. The CDR3 extends over 13 amino acids. CDR3 sequence: CASGTGTSYEQYF. The DNA for the CDR3 is TGTGCCAGCGGGACAGGGACTTCCTACGAGCAGTACTTC.

This sequence joins TRBV4-2 and TRBJ1-2; 7 bases fit TRBD1. The CDR3 covers 14 residues. With 2 bases clipped from V and 8 bases from J, the junction kept 8 bases outside the gene matches. Looked up from germline, CDR1 is LGHNA and CDR2 is YNFKEQ. DNA for the CDR3: TGTGCCAGCAGCCAAAGCCGAACAGGGGACGGCTACACCTTC. This sequence encodes CASSQSRTGDGYTF.

This clone is a singleton in its sample. V gene TRBV30 combines with J gene TRBJ2-5; TRBD1 might be the D (5 bases). Trimming removed 2 bases from V and 4 bases from J, with 11 bases in between. The CDR3 is made up of 13 amino acids. The germline V gene encodes CDR1 GTSNPN and CDR2 SVGIG (reference sequence). For the CDR3, the DNA is TGTGCCTGGAGTCAGGGTGCAGGAGAGACCCAGTACTTC. Residues: CAWSQGAGETQYF.

This chain uses TRBV4-1 with TRBJ2-5; D perhaps matches TRBD2 (5 bases). The germline gives CDR1 MGHRA, CDR2 YSYEKL. V was pared by 2 bases and J by 5 bases, with 21 bases between. This CDR3 spans 17 amino acids. The CDR3 loop reads CASSQSLIGESRETQYF. DNA of the CDR3: TGCGCCAGCAGCCAATCCCTAATCGGGGAGTCACGGGAGACCCAGTACTTC.

In its sample, this clone was seen a few times. The CDR3 DNA sequence: TGTGCCAGCAGTCCCACGGGGGGCGAGCAGTTCTTC. Translation gives CASSPTGGEQFF. The chain uses TRBV6-1 and TRBJ2-1, with a tentative D call TRBD2 (7 bases). The CDR3 length is 12 residues. The germline V gene has CDR1 MNHNS and CDR2 SASEGT. Trimming stripped 5 bases from V and 10 bases from J, with 12 bases between.

V and J are TRBV18 and TRBJ1-1, with TRBD1 as a possible D gene (5 bases). Trimming shortened V by 6 bases and J by 6 bases, and 23 bases separated the two germline ends. The V gene's germline CDR1 is KGHSH and CDR2 LQKENI. The CDR3 totals 16 residues. The CDR3 sequence: CASSSSAAGIGAEAFF. CDR3 DNA: TGTGCCAGCTCGTCTTCCGCGGCAGGGATCGGGGCTGAAGCTTTCTTT.

J is TRBJ2-7 and V is TRBV19; D is ambiguous. V lost 0 bases and J 6 bases, leaving 9 bases between the germline ends. Germline V gene sequence: CDR1 LNHDA, CDR2 SQIVND (reference sequence). The CDR3 consists of 13 residues. The CDR3 loop is CASSIDRVSEQYF. In DNA form, the CDR3 reads TGTGCCAGTAGTATAGATCGCGTTTCCGAGCAGTACTTC.